This TCR beta chain was sequenced during a study of blood T cell repertoires in COVID-19. Profiling relied on immunoSEQ multiplex PCR, and the TCRdb table lists in-frame clones only, not all of them. The sample holds just over 25,000 clones, around 88% seen once. With 7 bases clipped from V and 1 base from J, the junction kept 13 bases outside the gene matches. The CDR3 loop spans 17 amino acids. CDR1 MDHEN and CDR2 SYDVKM come from the germline V gene. Sequenced material: peripheral blood. This TCR came from a man between 65 and 80 years old with acute or convalescent COVID-19. The chain combines TRBV28 with TRBJ2-5; 9 bases are shared with TRBD2. CDR3 bases: TGTGCCAGCACCGGGGAGGAGGGACTAGCCCTCCAAGAGACCCAGTACTTC. Its translation is CASTGEEGLALQETQYF.